This T cell receptor beta chain was recovered during a study of cytomegalovirus exposure and HLA in healthy donors. Looking at the study overall: Both the 100 to 150 validation repertoires and the 500 to 700 first-cohort repertoires used the same platform, as reported by a later analysis. Broader study findings: Later, an analysis found that TCR clusters from the first cohort tended to co-occur in the roughly 120 validation repertoires. Many donors carried some public TCRs, although rarity characterized most TCR sequences. Cytomegalovirus association was listed for about 150 TCR beta chains.

Germline V gene lookup returns CDR1 SGHRS and CDR2 YFSETQ. V dropped 4 bases and J dropped 1 base, with 20 bases sitting between them. This CDR3 comprises 17 residues. The protocol was immunoSEQ multiplex PCR, while the TCRdb copy is restricted to in-frame clones and leaves out a portion. The sample yields about 180,000 clones, more than 75% seen once. With respect to this clone: Its cognate antigen is unknown.

V and J are TRBV5-1 and TRBJ2-5; possible D gene TRBD2, 6 bases. Material for sequencing was PBMCs. The receptor was isolated from a man aged 18 to 30 in good health and CMV-seropositive. The chain's CDR3 is CASSLGLYHEGQETQYF. In DNA, the CDR3 is TGCGCCAGCAGCCTGGGACTTTACCACGAGGGCCAAGAGACCCAGTACTTC.